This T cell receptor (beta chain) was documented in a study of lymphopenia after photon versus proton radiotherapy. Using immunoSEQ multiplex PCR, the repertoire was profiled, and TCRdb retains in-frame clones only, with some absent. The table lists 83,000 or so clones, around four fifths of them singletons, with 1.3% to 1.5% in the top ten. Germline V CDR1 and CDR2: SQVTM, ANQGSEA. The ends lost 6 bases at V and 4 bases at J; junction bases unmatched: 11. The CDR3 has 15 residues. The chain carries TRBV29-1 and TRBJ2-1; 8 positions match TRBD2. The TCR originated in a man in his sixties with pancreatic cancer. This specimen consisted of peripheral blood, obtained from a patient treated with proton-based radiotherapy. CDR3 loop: CSVTRRAGGYNEQFF. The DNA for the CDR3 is TGCAGCGTGACGCGACGTGCGGGAGGATACAATGAGCAGTTCTTC.